This TCR beta chain derives from a study of OX40 agonist ivuxolimab in advanced cancers. Deletions cut 8 bases from V and 1 base from J, with 12 bases between. Germline V gene data show CDR1 as SGHAT and CDR2 as FQNNGV. CDR3 length: 13 amino acids. Sequencing used immunoSEQ multiplex PCR; TCRdb keeps in-frame clones, though not all of them. The data hold 75,000 to 100,000 clones, with around 91% observed a single time. The sequence was collected from an adult with an advanced solid tumor such as melanoma, head and neck, liver or kidney cancer. The genes are TRBV11-2 and TRBJ2-7; D may be TRBD1 (5 bases). Sequenced here: CD4+ or CD8+ T cells sorted from blood, sampled in a trial of the OX40 agonist ivuxolimab. The CDR3 is CASAQGRSYEQYF. CDR3 nucleotides: TGTGCCAGCGCCCAGGGCCGATCCTACGAGCAGTACTTC.